Below, 10 T cell receptor beta chains from the same sample are listed, as sequenced in a study of CD8 T cells in ankylosing spondylitis. Findings and limits, study-wide: For ankylosing spondylitis blood, a TCR beta motif of seven to nine highly homologous variants appeared characteristic.

TCRdb fed the 5' RACE reads into MiXCR, producing one record per CDR3 protein. The sample yields fewer than 450,000 distinct CDR3 sequences, 15% to 20% seen once. These TCRs are of unknown antigen specificity. The sample consisted of blood, either unsorted or a sorted T cell fraction (not recorded which). The receptor set was obtained from a male donor with ankylosing spondylitis.

This clonotype was seen a few times. The gene calls are TRBV20-1 and TRBJ2-7; tentative D call: TRBD2 (5 bases). Trimming stripped 0 bases from V and 2 bases from J, with 17 bases between. CDR3 length: 16 amino acids. In germline, CDR1 is DFQATT, CDR2 SNEGSKA (reference sequence). Here the CDR3 reads CSARDRGSGRPYEQYF. The CDR3 DNA sequence: TGCAGTGCTAGAGATCGCGGGTCAGGCAGGCCCTACGAGCAGTACTTC.

There are many counts of this clonotype. The rearrangement links TRBV20-1 to TRBJ2-7; 8 bases fit TRBD2. Per germline, CDR1 DFQATT and CDR2 SNEGSKA (reference sequence). The CDR3 sequence is 17 residues long. Unmatched junction bases numbered 17, after V lost 5 bases and J lost 2 bases. The CDR3 DNA follows: TGCAGTGCTCCGCGACTAGGGGGGACTAGTGGGACCTACGAGCAGTACTTC. It translates to CSAPRLGGTSGTYEQYF.

This clonotype showed up just a few times. The chain carries TRBV7-9 and TRBJ1-2, with D possibly TRBD1 on 5 matching bases. From germline, CDR1 is SEHNR and CDR2 FQNEAQ (reference sequence). The CDR3 totals 15 residues. V lost 5 bases and J lost 2, with 15 bases in between. The CDR3 here is CASSIGQGGNYGYTF. The CDR3 nucleotides are TGTGCCAGCAGCATAGGACAAGGTGGGAACTATGGCTACACCTTC.

This clonotype has more than one count but fewer than ten. J is TRBJ2-3 and V is TRBV29-1; 7 nucleotides agree with TRBD2. The V and J ends lost 6 bases and 5 bases, in that order; junction bases with no gene match: 8. CDR1 is SQVTM, CDR2 ANQGSEA, per germline. This CDR3 spans 13 amino acids. The CDR3 is CSVNGRRGDTQYF. The CDR3 region has the DNA TGCAGCGTCAACGGGAGGCGTGGAGATACGCAGTATTTT.

The rearrangement joins TRBV20-1 to TRBJ2-7, with 11 bases lining up with TRBD1. V shed 5 bases, J shed 2 bases, and the junction held 8 bases outside the gene matches. Per germline, CDR1 DFQATT and CDR2 SNEGSKA (reference sequence). This CDR3 is built from 15 residues. DNA for the CDR3: TGCAGTGCTCTTTACCCGGACAGGGGGCCCTACGAGCAGTACTTC. This codes for CSALYPDRGPYEQYF.

V usage is TRBV5-8 and J usage is TRBJ1-2, with 10 positions matching TRBD1. V shed 4 bases, J shed 4 bases, and the junction held 13 bases outside the gene matches. The CDR3 covers 17 residues. The germline gives CDR1 SGHTS, CDR2 YDEGEE. In DNA, the CDR3 is TGTGCCAGCAGCCCCGGGACAGGGGACGCCTGGGGCTATGGCTACACCTTC. Its translation: CASSPGTGDAWGYGYTF.

The sample holds many counts of this clonotype. V gene TRBV15 combines with J gene TRBJ2-1; D perhaps matches TRBD1 (5 bases). This CDR3 has 14 residues. Trimming shortened V by 0 bases and J by 7 bases, and 10 bases separated the two germline ends. The germline CDR1 and CDR2 sequences are LNHNV and YYDKDF (reference sequence). This CDR3 is CATSRDGAQNEQFF. The CDR3 DNA reads as TGTGCCACCAGCAGAGATGGGGCACAGAATGAGCAGTTCTTC.

J is TRBJ2-1 and V is TRBV4-3; 12 positions agree with TRBD1. The CDR3 has 17 residues. Germline-derived CDR1 and CDR2 are LGHNA and YSLEER. After removal of 3 bases from V and 8 bases from J, the junction contained 11 bases not matched to a gene. The CDR3, as DNA: TGCGCCAGCAGCCAGGGGAAAACCGGGACAGGGGGCGATGAGCAGTTCTTC. Its protein product is CASSQGKTGTGGDEQFF.

The chain is built from TRBV7-9 and TRBJ2-1; 9 positions agree with TRBD2. With V trimmed by 9 bases and J by 7 bases, 7 bases remained unmatched. The CDR3 has 13 amino acids. From germline, CDR1 is SEHNR and CDR2 FQNEAQ (reference sequence). CDR3 loop: CAREAGGGNEQFF. The CDR3 DNA reads TGTGCCAGAGAGGCGGGAGGGGGAAATGAGCAGTTCTTC.

This clonotype turned up a few times. CDR3 sequence: CASSLLAGDRPQHF. CDR3 nucleotide sequence: TGTGCCAGCAGTCTCCTTGCGGGGGATCGGCCCCAGCATTTT. The rearrangement links TRBV12-3 or TRBV12-4 to TRBJ1-5; D might be TRBD1 (5 bases). The CDR3 has 14 residues. Trimming removed 5 bases at V and 9 bases at J, with 17 bases between.